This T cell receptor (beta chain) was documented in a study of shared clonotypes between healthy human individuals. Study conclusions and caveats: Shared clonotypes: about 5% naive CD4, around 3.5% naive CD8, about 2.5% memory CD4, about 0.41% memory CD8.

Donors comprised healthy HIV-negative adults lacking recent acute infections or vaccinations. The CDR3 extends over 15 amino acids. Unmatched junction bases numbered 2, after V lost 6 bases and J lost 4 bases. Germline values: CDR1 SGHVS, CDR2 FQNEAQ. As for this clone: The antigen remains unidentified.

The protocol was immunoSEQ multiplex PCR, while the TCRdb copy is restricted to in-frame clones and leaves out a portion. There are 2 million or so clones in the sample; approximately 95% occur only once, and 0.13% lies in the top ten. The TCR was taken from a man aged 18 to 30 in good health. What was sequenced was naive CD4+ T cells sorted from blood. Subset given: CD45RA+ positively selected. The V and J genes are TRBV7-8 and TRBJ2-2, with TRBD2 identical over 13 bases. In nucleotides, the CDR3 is TGTGCCAGCAGTGGGACTAGCGGGACCACCGGGGAGCTGTTTTTT. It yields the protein CASSGTSGTTGELFF.